This entry lists 11 T cell receptor beta chains sequenced from one sample in a study of spatial heterogeneity in lung cancer. Via MiXCR, TCRdb re-called the 5' RACE reads, giving one row per CDR3 protein. Altogether roughly 45,000 distinct CDR3 sequences are present, 20% to 25% being singletons, with the ten largest covering about 7.2%. Indicated time point: blood at routine non-recurrence follow-up after resection. Here the sequenced sample was PBMCs, taken at follow-up. The receptors come from a female donor with early-stage non-small cell lung cancer.

This clonotype was seen a handful of times. The chain couples TRBV6-6 to TRBJ1-1; no definite D call. The CDR3 extends over 13 amino acids. Deletions cut 6 bases from V and 8 bases from J, with 16 bases between. Germline V CDR1 and CDR2: MNHNY, SVGAGI (reference sequence). The CDR3 loop is CASSLPQGREAFF. The CDR3, as DNA: TGTGCCAGCAGCCTCCCGCAAGGAAGGGAAGCTTTCTTT.

This clonotype showed up just a few times. The chain employs TRBV10-3 and TRBJ2-1; D perhaps matches TRBD1 (6 bases). Trimming left V 11 bases short and J 6 bases short, with 20 bases between. From germline, CDR1 is ENHRY and CDR2 SYGVKD. The CDR3 is made up of 14 amino acids. The CDR3 DNA is TGTGCCTCAAAACAGGGTCAACTAGGCAATGAGCAGTTCTTC. Translated: CASKQGQLGNEQFF.

A few counts support this clonotype. V is TRBV7-9 and J is TRBJ2-1, with unresolved D. V was pared by 1 base and J by 1 base, with 5 bases between. This CDR3 contains 14 residues. Germline V CDR1 and CDR2: SEHNR, FQNEAQ (reference sequence). CDR3 loop: CASSLVVSYNEQFF. As DNA, the CDR3 is TGTGCCAGCAGCTTAGTTGTTTCCTACAATGAGCAGTTCTTC.

This clonotype was observed at least ten times. This chain uses TRBV24-1 with TRBJ1-1; a possible D gene is TRBD1 (5 bases). The CDR3 covers 12 residues. CDR1 and CDR2 (germline): KGHDR, SFDVKD. V was cut by 4 bases and J by 8 bases, with 10 bases left in between. This chain's CDR3 is CATSDAGTEAFF. The CDR3 DNA sequence: TGTGCCACCAGTGACGCCGGGACGGAAGCTTTCTTT.

This chain links TRBV11-2 with TRBJ2-5; a possible D gene is TRBD2 (5 bases). V gave up 8 bases and J gave up 2 bases, with 18 bases separating them. This CDR3 comprises 15 residues. Germline CDR1 reads SGHAT; CDR2 reads FQNNGV. The DNA for the CDR3 is TGTGCCAGCGCCGCGGTCCGGGGTCGTCAAGAGACCCAGTACTTC. Amino acid sequence: CASAAVRGRQETQYF.

This clonotype was counted at least ten times. The J gene is TRBJ1-1, the V gene TRBV27, with 9 bases identical to TRBD1. The trim removed 0 bases at V and 7 bases at J, leaving 3 bases unmatched. Germline CDR1 and CDR2: MNHEY and SMNVEV (reference sequence). This CDR3 comprises 14 residues. The CDR3 spells CASSLSGTGLEAFF. In DNA form, the CDR3 reads TGTGCCAGCAGTTTATCAGGGACAGGGCTTGAAGCTTTCTTT.

This clonotype occurred a few times. This rearrangement joins TRBV7-2 to TRBJ1-1; D remains unclear. Trimming removed 1 base at V and 1 base at J, with 13 bases between. Germline V gives CDR1 SGHTA, CDR2 FQGNSA. The CDR3 is made up of 16 amino acids. In DNA, the CDR3 is TGTGCCAGCAGCTTAGGTCTAGGAGCCACGAACACTGAAGCTTTCTTT. Residues: CASSLGLGATNTEAFF.

In this sample, this clonotype turned up many times. This chain joins TRBV5-1 and TRBJ2-3, with D possibly matching TRBD2 (5 bases). From germline, CDR1 is SGHRS and CDR2 YFSETQ. Trimming stripped 5 bases from V and 9 bases from J, with 19 bases between. This CDR3 is built from 14 residues. As DNA, the CDR3 is TGCGCCAGCAGAGACGGGAATCCCAAGTCGACGCAGTATTTT. Amino acids: CASRDGNPKSTQYF.

The chain combines TRBV11-2 with TRBJ2-7; D is possibly TRBD2 (6 bases). The germline gives CDR1 SGHAT, CDR2 FQNNGV. V lost 3 bases and J lost 4, with 22 bases in between. This CDR3 contains 17 residues. CDR3 bases: TGTGCCAGCAGCTTTATCGGGGGACCCGAGACAATGTACGAGCAGTACGTC. Translating gives CASSFIGGPETMYEQYV.

The sample holds a few counts of this clonotype. The chain couples TRBV9 to TRBJ2-7; tentative D call: TRBD2 (6 bases). Trimming shortened V by 3 bases and J by 2 bases, and 12 bases separated the two germline ends. The germline gives CDR1 SGDLS, CDR2 YYNGEE. The CDR3 has 14 residues. CDR3 coding DNA: TGTGCCAGCAGCGCAATAGCGGATACCTACGAGCAGTACTTC. Its translation is CASSAIADTYEQYF.

This clonotype was recorded many times. The chain is built from TRBV10-3 and TRBJ2-3; D not resolved. The CDR3 length is 14 residues. The V and J ends lost 0 bases and 1 base respectively, with 5 bases between them. Germline CDR1 ENHRY, CDR2 SYGVKD. This CDR3 reads CAISESIGTDTQYF. CDR3 sequence (DNA): TGTGCCATCAGTGAGTCGATTGGCACAGATACGCAGTATTTT.